This T cell receptor (beta chain) was sequenced during a study of blood T cell repertoires in COVID-19. On the study more broadly: T cells, B-cell-depleted T cells, or PBMCs provided the cDNA or gDNA that served as material.

Sequencing used immunoSEQ multiplex PCR; TCRdb keeps in-frame clones, though not all of them. The sample lists some 150,000 clones, approximately 81% occurring once. This CDR3 has 15 amino acids. The V gene's germline CDR1 is MNHNY and CDR2 SVGAGI (reference sequence). Trimming left V 2 bases short and J 5 bases short, with 15 bases between. This receptor was identified in a human donor in a cohort sampled during active COVID-19. The rearrangement links TRBV6-6 to TRBJ2-5; D possibly corresponds to TRBD1 (7 bases). Source material: peripheral blood. CDR3 DNA sequence: TGTGCCAGCAGTTACGCCTCAGGGGGGTTGGAGACCCAGTACTTC. Its translation: CASSYASGGLETQYF.